This TCR beta chain was documented in a study of blood T cell repertoires in COVID-19. On the study more broadly: Specimens from acute and convalescent COVID-19 originated in the United States, Italy and Spain. The analysed material was cDNA or gDNA that came from T cells, B-cell-depleted T cells, or PBMCs.

This clone was observed a single time. Original data processing: Estimates of nucleated cell counts were drawn from the amplification of reference gene primers. Only in-frame clones appear in the TCRdb table, and some are missing; sequencing was by immunoSEQ multiplex PCR. That table supplies the V and J calls and clone size; D and trimming were determined from the DNA. The table has about 100,000 clones, 88% seen once. V was pared by 2 bases and J by 6 bases, with 14 bases between. The CDR3 spans 15 residues. The germline CDR1 and CDR2 sequences are MNHNS and SASEGT. This chain joins TRBV6-1 and TRBJ1-3; no reliable D call. This clonotype was obtained from a woman aged 55-75 years with acute or convalescent COVID-19. The specimen was peripheral blood. In nucleotides, the CDR3 is TGTGCCAGCAGTGAACTGACAACTCTGGCAAACACCATATATTTT. Its protein product is CASSELTTLANTIYF.